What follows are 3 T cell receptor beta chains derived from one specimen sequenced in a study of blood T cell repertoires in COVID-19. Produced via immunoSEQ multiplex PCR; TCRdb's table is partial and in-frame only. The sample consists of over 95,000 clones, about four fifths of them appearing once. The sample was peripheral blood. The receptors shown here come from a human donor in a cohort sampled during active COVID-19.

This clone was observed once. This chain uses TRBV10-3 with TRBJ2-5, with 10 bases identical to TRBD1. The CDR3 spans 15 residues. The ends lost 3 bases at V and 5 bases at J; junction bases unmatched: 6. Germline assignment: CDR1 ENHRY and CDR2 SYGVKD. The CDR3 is CAISDGTGAGETQYF. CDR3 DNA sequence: TGTGCCATCAGTGACGGGACAGGGGCAGGGGAGACCCAGTACTTC.

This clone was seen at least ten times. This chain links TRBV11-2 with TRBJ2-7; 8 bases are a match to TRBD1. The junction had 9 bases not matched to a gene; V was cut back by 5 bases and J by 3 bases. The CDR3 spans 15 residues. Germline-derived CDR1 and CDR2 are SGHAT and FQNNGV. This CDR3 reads CASSPQQGGGYEQYF. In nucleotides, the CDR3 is TGTGCCAGCAGCCCACAACAGGGGGGTGGCTACGAGCAGTACTTC.

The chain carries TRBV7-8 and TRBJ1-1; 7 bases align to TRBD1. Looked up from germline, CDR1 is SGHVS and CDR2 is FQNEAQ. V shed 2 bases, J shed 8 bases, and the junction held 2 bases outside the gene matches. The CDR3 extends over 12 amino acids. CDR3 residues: CASSLTQGEAFF. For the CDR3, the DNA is TGTGCCAGCAGCTTAACACAGGGGGAAGCTTTCTTT.